The clone carrying this TCR beta chain has more than one count but fewer than ten. MiXCR, run by TCRdb on the 5' RACE reads, gives a single entry per CDR3 protein. The table has 300,000 to 350,000 distinct CDR3 sequences, less than 25% seen once. This record comes from a study of CD8 T cells in ankylosing spondylitis. This CDR3 comprises 14 residues. V was cut by 2 bases and J by 9 bases, with 13 bases left in between. The specimen was blood, either unsorted or a sorted T cell fraction (not recorded which). The clonotype originates from a female donor with ankylosing spondylitis or in good health (not recorded which). The V call is TRBV12-3 or TRBV12-4, the J call TRBJ2-2; unclear D gene. CDR3 DNA sequence: TGTGCCAGCAGTTTAAATATCCGGTCCAGGGAGCTGTTTTTT. Translated, it gives CASSLNIRSRELFF.